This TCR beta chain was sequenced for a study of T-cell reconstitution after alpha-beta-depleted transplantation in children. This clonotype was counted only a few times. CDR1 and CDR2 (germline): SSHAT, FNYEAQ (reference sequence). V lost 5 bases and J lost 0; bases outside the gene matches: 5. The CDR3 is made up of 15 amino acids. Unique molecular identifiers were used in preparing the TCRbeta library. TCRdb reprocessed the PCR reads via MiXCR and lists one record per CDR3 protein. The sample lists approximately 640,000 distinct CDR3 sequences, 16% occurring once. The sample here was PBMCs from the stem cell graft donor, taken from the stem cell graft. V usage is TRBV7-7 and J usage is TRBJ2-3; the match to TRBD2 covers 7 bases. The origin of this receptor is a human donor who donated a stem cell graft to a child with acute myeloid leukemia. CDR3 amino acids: CASSATSLSTDTQYF. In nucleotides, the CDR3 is TGTGCCAGCAGCGCGACTAGCCTTAGCACAGATACGCAGTATTTT.